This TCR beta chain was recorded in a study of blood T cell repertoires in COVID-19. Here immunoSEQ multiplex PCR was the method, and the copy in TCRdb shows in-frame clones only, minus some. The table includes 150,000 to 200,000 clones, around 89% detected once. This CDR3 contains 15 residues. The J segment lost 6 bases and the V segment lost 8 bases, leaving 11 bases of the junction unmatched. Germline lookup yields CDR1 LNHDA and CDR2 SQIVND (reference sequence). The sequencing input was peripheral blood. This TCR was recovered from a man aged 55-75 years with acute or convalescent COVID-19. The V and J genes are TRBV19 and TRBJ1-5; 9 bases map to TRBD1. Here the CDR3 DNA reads TGTGCCAGTTCTCACAGGGGGCGTATGAGTCAGCCCCAGCATTTT. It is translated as CASSHRGRMSQPQHF.